The entry below gives a single T cell receptor (beta chain) sequence along with its context. TCRdb's copy holds only in-frame clones and misses some; the assay was immunoSEQ multiplex PCR. The sample includes tens of thousands of clones, 65% to 85% seen only once; the top ten take around 4.1%. The source of the sample is a study of blood T cell repertoires in COVID-19. At the level of the study: Acute and convalescent COVID-19 samples came from the United States, Italy and Spain. T cells, B-cell-depleted T cells, or PBMCs provided the cDNA or gDNA that served as material.

Germline V gene sequence: CDR1 SNHLY, CDR2 FYNNEI. Trimming cost V 6 bases and J 1 base; bases outside gene matches: 8. The CDR3 has 17 amino acids. The clonotype comes from a woman aged 55 to 70 with acute or convalescent COVID-19. The sample comprised peripheral blood. This sequence joins TRBV2 and TRBJ1-5, with 11 bases fitting TRBD1. The DNA for the CDR3 is TGTGCCAGCAGCGCGGGACAGGGGGGCTTAAGCAATCAGCCCCAGCATTTT. Translation gives CASSAGQGGLSNQPQHF.